This TCR beta chain was sequenced in a study of a mutant IDH1 vaccine in newly diagnosed glioma (dated by TCRdb to the early 2020s). About the full investigation: Vaccination started 4-6 weeks after radiotherapy alone, or was given together with temozolomide cycles in the groups whose treatment included chemotherapy. Longitudinal TCRB deep sequencing was done for roughly 23 treated patients, wherever samples were available for exploratory analyses. Peripheral blood samples were drawn at six visits, namely V03 (baseline), V05, V07, V10, V12 and V13. Of the approximately 35 treated patients, approximately 60% were male and around 40% were female, and a mean age of approximately 40 years was recorded. The week-35 safety follow-up was designated visit V12, and the week-47 end of study was designated visit V13. Before enrollment, most patients had been given radiochemotherapy with temozolomide as standard therapy, while the rest had received either radiotherapy alone or temozolomide alone. The research as a whole found: Pseudoprogression seemed to be unrelated to changes in the top peripheral T cell clonotypes found by TCRB sequencing. Immune responses induced by the vaccine were seen in over 90% of patients across multiple MHC alleles. It was noted by the authors that analyses of patient blood samples could not be reproduced owing to sample limitations. PBMC samples for TCRB deep sequencing were selected based on availability.

The library relied on the immunoSEQ multiplex PCR assay. Rearranged TCR beta chain sequences were amplified using the hsTCRB Kit according to the manufacturer's protocol. An Illumina MiSeq was used to sequence the TCRB libraries. On the study's bioinformatics: The proprietary platform of the kit vendor was used for demultiplexing, trimming and gene mapping. TCRdb took over this immuneACCESS table, retaining in-frame rearrangements with V and J assigned. Such tables are incomplete; in checked studies, under half of the missing clones stem from an unresolved V gene, and the remainder is unexplained. V, J and clone size reflect that table, while D and trimming were determined from the DNA. The sample table contains about 60,000 clones; only one count was recorded for around 84% of them. The ten biggest clones cover about 4.6% of the sample. About this clone itself: Its binding antigen is unknown. There are no base qualities to consult, and no much larger clone falls within one base.

The time point label on this specimen signifies: week 35, safety follow-up. Each vaccine dose, consisting of 300 ug of a 20-mer mutant IDH1 peptide in Montanide, was administered subcutaneously with topical imiquimod. Across visits V03 through V10, patients got a total of eight vaccinations, given in weeks 1, 3, 5, 7, 11, 15, 19 and 23. All donors had newly diagnosed IDH1-mutant astrocytomas of WHO grade 3 or 4 that showed loss of nuclear ATRX. The samples were drawn from NOA16, a multicentre, single-arm, open-label phase I trial in Germany that tested a mutant IDH1 peptide vaccine in humans for the first time. Genomic DNA for TCRB sequencing was isolated from EDTA blood with the DNeasy Blood and Tissue Kit. V drops 0 bases and J drops 8 bases, leaving 10 bases in between. Including the terminal cysteine and phenylalanine, the CDR3 comprises 13 residues. CDR3 DNA only is kept here, 39 bases in frame from base 1. CDR1 and CDR2 were assigned from the germline V gene as MRHNA and SNTAGT.

The chain was built from TRBV6-4 and TRBJ1-2, and perhaps TRBD1 as D gene, on 5 matching bases. This specimen consisted of PBMCs, obtained from a glioma patient whose treatment included an IDH1 peptide vaccine. The TCR sequence derives from a man aged 30 to 45 with glioma. At the DNA level, the sequence is TGTGCCAGCAGTGACTCAGCGGGGCAAGGCTACACCTTC. The encoded protein is CASSDSAGQGYTF.